This TCR beta chain was captured by sequencing in a study of blood T cells in healthy people across ages. Isolation per sample recovered at least 6 million PBMCs. On this clonotype itself: Antigen specificity is unknown.

A J-beta primer mix and a sample-barcoded 5' primer were used in a second PCR of roughly 6 to 12 cycles. MiXCR, run by TCRdb on the 5' RACE reads, gives a single entry per CDR3 protein. The sample carries some 1.4 million distinct CDR3 sequences, around two fifths recorded once. General study findings and limits: Diversity estimates drawn from one million T cells were deemed underestimates.

Trimming removed 0 bases from V and 2 bases from J; junction bases left unmatched: 7. The CDR3 has 16 amino acids. The germline V gene encodes CDR1 SGHDT and CDR2 YYEEEE. The sequenced sample was blood. The source is a woman younger than 30 in good health. The V gene is TRBV5-6, the J gene TRBJ2-7, with 8 bases identical to TRBD2. The CDR3 is CASSLGASGWTYEQYF. The CDR3 nucleotides are TGTGCCAGCAGCTTGGGTGCTAGCGGGTGGACCTACGAGCAGTACTTC.